One sample yielded the 17 T cell receptor beta chains listed below, sequenced in a study of T cells in Graves' hyperthyroidism and ophthalmopathy. There were TCR beta CDR3 regions amplified from RNA transcripts. In the first-round RT-PCR of the TCR CDR3, the HTBI primer set was used. MiXCR was run by TCRdb on the multiplex PCR reads, yielding one entry per CDR3 protein. This sample carries 300,000 to 450,000 distinct CDR3 sequences, around a quarter of them seen once, and the ten largest clones take around 79%. Sequencing was performed on blood. The receptors derive from a man in his forties or fifties with Graves' hyperthyroidism.

Only a few counts were recorded for this clonotype. The V gene is TRBV4-3, the J gene TRBJ1-5; 12 bases agree with TRBD1. The CDR3 is 17 residues long. V trimming: 1 base; J trimming: 7 bases; junction bases outside the gene matches: 8. Germline assignment: CDR1 LGHNA and CDR2 YSLEER. CDR3 DNA sequence: TGCGCCAGCAGCCAAGCTCTGGGACAGGGGGCTAAACAGCCCCAGCATTTT. Protein product: CASSQALGQGAKQPQHF.

V and J are TRBV29-1 and TRBJ1-1, with 7 bases lining up with TRBD1. Germline loops: CDR1 SQVTM, CDR2 ANQGSEA. Germline trimming cut 7 bases from V and 0 bases from J; bases unmatched to any gene: 5. This CDR3 has 13 amino acids. The CDR3 region is CSARRGMNTEAFF. The CDR3 DNA follows: TGCAGCGCCCGCAGGGGGATGAACACTGAAGCTTTCTTT.

This clonotype was detected many times. The chain couples TRBV11-3 to TRBJ2-5; weak D call: TRBD1 (6 bases). The CDR3 covers 16 residues. Germline assignment: CDR1 SGHNT and CDR2 YENEEA. V was shortened by 3 bases and J by 2 bases, with 16 bases between the two germline ends. In DNA, the CDR3 is TGTGCCAGCAGCTTCACGCTACAGGGAATGCAAGAGACCCAGTACTTC. Amino acid sequence: CASSFTLQGMQETQYF.

This clonotype came up a few times. The chain employs TRBV30 and TRBJ1-5; possible D gene TRBD1, 5 bases. The V end lost 5 bases, the J end lost 0 bases, and 8 bases lay between the germline ends. This CDR3 contains 13 residues. Germline V CDR1 and CDR2: GTSNPN, SVGIG (reference sequence). CDR3 nucleotide sequence: TGTGCCTGGGGACATTATAGCAATCAGCCCCAGCATTTT. Its protein product is CAWGHYSNQPQHF.

J is TRBJ2-7 and V is TRBV27; D is unresolved. The CDR3 has 12 residues. CDR1 MNHEY and CDR2 SMNVEV come from the germline V gene (reference sequence). V was cut by 6 bases and J by 3 bases, with 9 bases left in between. The CDR3 nucleotides are TGTGCCAGCAGGAGACAAAACTACGAGCAGTACTTC. Residues: CASRRQNYEQYF.

This clonotype was counted ten times or more. The chain has TRBV20-1 and TRBJ2-2; D unclear. The CDR3 runs to 15 residues. V was pared by 0 bases and J by 0 bases, with 8 bases between. The germline V gene encodes CDR1 DFQATT and CDR2 SNEGSKA (reference sequence). The CDR3 nucleotides are TGCAGTGCTAGAGAGTGGCCGACGAACACCGGGGAGCTGTTTTTT. Translating gives CSAREWPTNTGELFF.

The sample holds a few counts of this clonotype. J is TRBJ1-1 and V is TRBV10-3; TRBD1 is a possible D gene (5 bases). Germline CDR1 is ENHRY and CDR2 is SYGVKD. The CDR3 loop spans 14 amino acids. V gave up 2 bases and J gave up 3 bases, with 10 bases separating them. In nucleotides, the CDR3 is TGTGCCATCAGTGAGGAGGTGGGGGACACTGAAGCTTTCTTT. Translating it yields CAISEEVGDTEAFF.

This clonotype occurred many times. The rearrangement links TRBV2 to TRBJ2-1; 7 bases map to TRBD1. The CDR3 totals 12 residues. Germline loops: CDR1 SNHLY, CDR2 FYNNEI. After removal of 6 bases from V and 12 bases from J, the junction contained 8 bases not matched to a gene. CDR3 sequence: CASSDRVFRQFF. The CDR3 region has the DNA TGTGCCAGCAGCGACAGGGTTTTTAGGCAGTTCTTC.

CDR3 residues: CASSIGLAGYEQYF. The CDR3 bases are TGTGCCAGTAGTATTGGGCTCGCTGGGTACGAGCAGTACTTC. This rearrangement joins TRBV19 to TRBJ2-7; D unclear. This CDR3 comprises 14 residues. Trimming cost V 3 bases and J 4 bases, with 13 bases left between them. The germline gives CDR1 LNHDA, CDR2 SQIVND (reference sequence).

The V call is TRBV19, the J call TRBJ2-2; possibly TRBD1 for D (6 bases). This CDR3 region has 16 residues. Deletions cut 6 bases from V and 2 bases from J, with 16 bases between. Germline V gene lookup returns CDR1 LNHDA and CDR2 SQIVND (reference sequence). CDR3 coding DNA: TGTGCCAGTAGATCACCCTTCAGGGGTAACACCGGGGAGCTGTTTTTT. It specifies CASRSPFRGNTGELFF. Complete variable domain (other parts from reference TRBV19 and TRBJ2-2): DGGITQSPKYLFRKEGQNVTLSCEQNLNHDAMYWYRQDPGQGLRLIYYSQIVNDFQKGDIAEGYSVSREKKESFPLTVTSAQKNPTAFYLCASRSPFRGNTGELFFGEGSRLTVL.

This chain connects TRBV7-8 to TRBJ2-7; D gene unclear. The CDR3 loop spans 14 amino acids. CDR1 and CDR2 (germline): SGHVS, FQNEAQ. The V end was cut by 8 bases, the J end by 0 bases, with 14 bases between. The DNA of the CDR3 is TGTGCCAGCCTTAGAGAGAGAAGCTCCTACGAGCAGTACTTC. Its translation is CASLRERSSYEQYF.

This clonotype was detected a few times. The chain uses TRBV15 and TRBJ2-1, with D unclear. Trimming pared 0 bases from V and 4 bases from J, leaving 10 bases between. CDR1 and CDR2 from the germline V gene are LNHNV and YYDKDF (reference sequence). This CDR3 has 15 residues. CDR3 in amino acids: CATSRDKGLYNEQFF. The DNA for the CDR3 is TGTGCCACCAGCAGAGATAAGGGTCTGTACAATGAGCAGTTCTTC.

The V gene is TRBV28, the J gene TRBJ1-2; 10 nucleotides align to TRBD1. The CDR3 is made up of 12 amino acids. Germline V gene lookup returns CDR1 MDHEN and CDR2 SYDVKM. V trimming: 7 bases; J trimming: 7 bases; junction bases outside the gene matches: 3. The CDR3 spells CASKTGGPGYTF. CDR3 coding DNA: TGTGCCAGCAAGACAGGGGGCCCTGGCTACACCTTC.

V and J are TRBV6-1 and TRBJ1-4; TRBD1 might be the D (5 bases). Between the trimmed V and J ends, which lost 2 bases and 5 bases, there was a span of 9 bases. CDR1 and CDR2 (germline): MNHNS, SASEGT. CDR3 length equals 14 residues. CDR3 sequence (DNA): TGTGCCAGCAGTGAATCGGGACCGAATGAAAAACTGTTTTTT. Translated, it gives CASSESGPNEKLFF.

This clonotype showed up many times. The gene calls are TRBV27 and TRBJ1-1; weak D call: TRBD1 (5 bases). CDR3 length equals 14 residues. The germline V and J ends were trimmed by 3 bases and 0 bases, with 8 bases remaining between them. Germline V gives CDR1 MNHEY, CDR2 SMNVEV (reference sequence). CDR3 sequence (DNA): TGTGCCAGCAGTTTGGGGGTGGTGAACACTGAAGCTTTCTTT. This codes for CASSLGVVNTEAFF.

This clonotype was picked up a small number of times. The chain couples TRBV20-1 to TRBJ1-2; no definite D call. Deletions cut 1 base from V and 4 bases from J, with 19 bases between. The CDR3 is made up of 16 amino acids. Germline values: CDR1 DFQATT, CDR2 SNEGSKA (reference sequence). The CDR3 protein is CSARVDRVGMSYGYTF. The DNA of the CDR3 is TGCAGTGCTAGAGTAGACCGTGTAGGCATGTCCTATGGCTACACCTTC.

The chain links TRBV24-1 to TRBJ1-5; TRBD1 agrees at 8 bases. CDR1 and CDR2 from the germline V gene are KGHDR and SFDVKD. This CDR3 comprises 14 residues. V was pared by 9 bases and J by 4 bases, with 7 bases of the junction left unmatched. CDR3 protein: CATGGTGPNQPQHF. The CDR3 DNA reads as TGTGCCACCGGCGGGACAGGCCCTAATCAGCCCCAGCATTTT.